This T cell receptor (beta chain) was observed in a study of shared clonotypes between healthy human individuals. Whole-study context: A couple of women and a few men aged 18 to 49 made up the donors.

Worth noting for this clone: Its antigen is currently unknown. At the DNA level, this CDR3 is encoded by other sequences in the same sample as well.

CD45RO-negative, CCR7-selected cells formed the naive CD8 fraction, which excluded terminally differentiated effector memory CD45RA+ cells. The donor population consisted of healthy HIV-negative adults with no recent acute infections or vaccinations. The CDR3 extends over 13 amino acids. Trimming shortened V by 4 bases and J by 2 bases, and 10 bases separated the two germline ends. The germline gives CDR1 SGHRS, CDR2 YFSETQ. Study-wide results and caveats: There were few donors, and this limited the genetic and exposure-history diversity represented. Several donors held about 5% of naive CD4 clonotypes in common.

TCRdb's table, derived via immunoSEQ multiplex PCR, lists solely in-frame clones and lacks some. The sample holds about 820,000 clones, over 90% seen once. The chain combines TRBV5-1 with TRBJ2-7; tentatively, D is TRBD1 (5 bases). The sample comprised naive CD8+ T cells sorted from blood. The sequence was collected from a man aged 25-45 years in good health. The DNA for the CDR3 is TGCGCCAGCAGCCTTGGCAGGGCCTACGAGCAGTACTTC. It translates to CASSLGRAYEQYF.